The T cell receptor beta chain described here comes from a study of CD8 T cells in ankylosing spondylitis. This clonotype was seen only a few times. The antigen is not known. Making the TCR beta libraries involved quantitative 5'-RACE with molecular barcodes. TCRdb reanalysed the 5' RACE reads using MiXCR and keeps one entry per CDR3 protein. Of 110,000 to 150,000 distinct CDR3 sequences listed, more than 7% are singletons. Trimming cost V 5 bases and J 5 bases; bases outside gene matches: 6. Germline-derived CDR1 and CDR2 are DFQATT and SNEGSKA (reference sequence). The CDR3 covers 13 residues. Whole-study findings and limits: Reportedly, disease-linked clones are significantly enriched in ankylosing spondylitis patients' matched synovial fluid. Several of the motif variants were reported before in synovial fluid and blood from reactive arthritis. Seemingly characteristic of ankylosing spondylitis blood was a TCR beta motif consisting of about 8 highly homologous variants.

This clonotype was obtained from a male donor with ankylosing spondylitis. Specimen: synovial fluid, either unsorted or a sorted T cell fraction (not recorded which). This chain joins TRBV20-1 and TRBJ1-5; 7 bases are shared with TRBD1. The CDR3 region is CSAGGTADQPQHF. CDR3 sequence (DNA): TGCAGTGCTGGTGGGACAGCGGATCAGCCCCAGCATTTT.